This is a list of T cell receptor beta chains from one sample in a study of early T cells in non-severe SARS-CoV-2 infection. MiXCR, applied by TCRdb to the 5' RACE reads, yields one record per CDR3 protein. The table has under 70,000 distinct CDR3 sequences, about 4.9% seen once. The specimen was whole blood. The receptors stem from an adult who was a healthcare worker with PCR-confirmed SARS-CoV-2 infection or an uninfected control (not recorded which). Each CDR3 is given with its conserved first and last residue. D genes are given only for firm matches. Rows give clone size only sometimes, using once, few, many, or a class for an expanded clone.

TGTGCCAGCAGCGCCAGGACAGCCCACTATGGCTACACCTTC CASSARTAHYGYTF TRBJ1-2 TRBV12-3/TRBV12-4 14 NA NA
TGTGCCAGCAGTGTGGCAGGGGGCGGTACTGGGGCCAACGTCCTGACTTTC CASSVAGGGTGANVLTF TRBJ2-6 TRBV12-3/TRBV12-4 17 TRBD1 few
TGTGTCTGCCACTCCTCGACAGGGCTCAGGGCCAACGTCCTGACTTTC CVCHSSTGLRANVLTF TRBJ2-6 TRBV30 16 TRBD1 few
TGTGCCAGCAGTGAAGAGGTCGCTAACAGTCCTTTCTTC CASSEEVANSPFF TRBJ2-1 TRBV2 13 NA many
TGTGCCAGCAGCTTTCTCTCCTCCACCGGGGAGCTGTTTTTT CASSFLSSTGELFF TRBJ2-2 TRBV7-9 14 NA few
TGTGCCAGCAGCTTAGGATCAGGTCTTCAGGAGACCCAGTACTTC CASSLGSGLQETQYF TRBJ2-5 TRBV7-2 15 NA many
TGTGCCAGCAGTCTGCAGGGGGCCGGCGAAAAACTGTTTTTT CASSLQGAGEKLFF TRBJ1-4 TRBV2 14 TRBD1 many
TGTGCCATCAGTAACCTCCGGGACCCCGCTAACTATGGCTACACCTTC CAISNLRDPANYGYTF TRBJ1-2 TRBV10-3 16 NA many
TGCAGTGCTAGACCCCCTAGCGGGGGGAACTACGAGCAGTACTTC CSARPPSGGNYEQYF TRBJ2-7 TRBV20-1 15 TRBD2 few
TGTGCCACCAGAGTACAGCGGGAAGCTTTCTTT CATRVQREAFF TRBJ1-1 TRBV24-1 11 NA many
TGTGCCAGCAGCTTAATGGAGGGTTACGGAAACACCATATATTTT CASSLMEGYGNTIYF TRBJ1-3 TRBV7-6 15 NA NA
TGTGCCAGCTCACCGACAAATCAGCCCCAGCATTTT CASSPTNQPQHF TRBJ1-5 TRBV18 12 NA many
TGTGCCAGTAGTATGCGGGGGAAATATGGCTACACCTTC CASSMRGKYGYTF TRBJ1-2 TRBV19 13 NA few
TGTGCCAGCAGCTTGGAGCTGACCCGGGACGAGCAGTACTTC CASSLELTRDEQYF TRBJ2-7 TRBV5-6 14 NA NA
TGCAGCTCCGGGGCAGACACTGAAGCTTTCTTT CSSGADTEAFF TRBJ1-1 TRBV29-1 11 NA NA
TGCAGCGTTTTATCCACATATTCTAGCGAGCAGTACTTC CSVLSTYSSEQYF TRBJ2-7 TRBV29-1 13 NA few
TGTGCCAGCAGCCCAAGCGGCGGTCCTTCCAACCAGTACTTC CASSPSGGPSNQYF TRBJ2-5 TRBV7-2 14 NA many
TGTGCCAGCAGCGGAAGGACAGGCTCCGGAAACACCATATATTTT CASSGRTGSGNTIYF TRBJ1-3 TRBV7-9 15 TRBD1 many
TGTGCCAGCAGTTCGACAGGGGGCTATGAAAAACTGTTTTTT CASSSTGGYEKLFF TRBJ1-4 TRBV27 14 TRBD1 many
TGTGCCAGCAGTTATTCCGCCAGCCCCAAAATAAACATTCAGTACTTC CASSYSASPKINIQYF TRBJ2-4 TRBV6-6 16 NA many
TGTGCCAGCAGCCGAGACTCATCCTACGAGCAGTACTTC CASSRDSSYEQYF TRBJ2-7 TRBV7-9 13 NA many
TGTGCCAGCAGCTATTCTATGTGGGGAAAACTGTTTTTT CASSYSMWGKLFF TRBJ1-4 TRBV4-2 13 NA many
TGTGCCAGCAGTTACTCGGGGACAGGGGGCTACGAGCAGTACTTC CASSYSGTGGYEQYF TRBJ2-7 TRBV6-6 15 TRBD1 many
TGCAGCGTTGAAGTGGGAGGCCAGTTCACAGATACGCAGTATTTT CSVEVGGQFTDTQYF TRBJ2-3 TRBV29-1 15 NA many
TGTGCCAGCAGCGGGAGGACAGGGGACGAAAAACTGTTTTTT CASSGRTGDEKLFF TRBJ1-4 TRBV7-8 14 TRBD1 NA
TGCAGCGTTGAGGGACCCCAGAACACTGAAGCTTTCTTT CSVEGPQNTEAFF TRBJ1-1 TRBV29-1 13 NA many
TGTGCCAGCAGCTCTGGACAGGGGATCGATGAGCAGTTCTTC CASSSGQGIDEQFF TRBJ2-1 TRBV13 14 TRBD1 many
TGTGCCAGCAGTTTAGGAGGTTCAGGGGAAGAGCAGTACTTC CASSLGGSGEEQYF TRBJ2-7 TRBV28 14 NA many
TGTGCCAGCAGCTCCCGGGACAGGCCCTTGGAGCAGTACTTC CASSSRDRPLEQYF TRBJ2-7 TRBV5-4 14 TRBD1 many
TGTGCCAGCAGCTTTGGGCGGGGCGGGTACGAGCAGTACTTC CASSFGRGGYEQYF TRBJ2-7 TRBV7-2 14 NA NA
TGTGCCAGCAGTAAGGGACAGTACACTGAAGCTTTCTTT CASSKGQYTEAFF TRBJ1-1 TRBV6-2/TRBV6-3 13 TRBD1 few